What follows describes a single T cell receptor beta chain. This specimen belongs to a study of blood T cell repertoires in COVID-19. Overall study: Samples of COVID-19 (acute and convalescent) were obtained from the United States, Italy and Spain. PBMCs, B-cell-depleted T cells, or T cells provided the cDNA or gDNA that made up the material.

Original handling: How many nucleated cells were present was estimated from reference gene primer amplification. Profiled with immunoSEQ multiplex PCR; TCRdb holds only in-frame clones, not every one. V and J calls and clone size come straight from that table; D and trimming were deduced from the DNA. The table records about 28,000 clones, more than 65% of them present only once. Trimming took off 1 base at V and 8 bases at J, with 12 bases between the two ends. This CDR3 has 14 residues. CDR1 is SEHNR and CDR2 is FQNEAQ in the germline V gene (reference sequence). The receptor was isolated from a woman aged 55-69 years with acute or convalescent COVID-19. The genes are TRBV7-9 and TRBJ2-1; D is undetermined. The sequenced sample was peripheral blood. The CDR3 DNA follows: TGTGCCAGCAGCTTAGGGGCGAGCTTCGATGAGCAGTTCTTC. Translating it yields CASSLGASFDEQFF.